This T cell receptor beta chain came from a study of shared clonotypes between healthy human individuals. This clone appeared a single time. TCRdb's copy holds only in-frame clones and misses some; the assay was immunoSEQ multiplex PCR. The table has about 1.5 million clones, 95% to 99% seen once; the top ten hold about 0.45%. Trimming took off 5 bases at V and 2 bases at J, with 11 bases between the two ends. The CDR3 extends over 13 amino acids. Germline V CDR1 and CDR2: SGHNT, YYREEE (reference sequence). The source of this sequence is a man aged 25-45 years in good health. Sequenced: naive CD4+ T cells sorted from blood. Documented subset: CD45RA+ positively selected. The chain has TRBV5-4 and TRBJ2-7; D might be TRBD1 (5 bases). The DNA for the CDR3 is TGTGCCAGCAGGACAACAGGAACCTACGAGCAGTACTTC. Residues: CASRTTGTYEQYF.